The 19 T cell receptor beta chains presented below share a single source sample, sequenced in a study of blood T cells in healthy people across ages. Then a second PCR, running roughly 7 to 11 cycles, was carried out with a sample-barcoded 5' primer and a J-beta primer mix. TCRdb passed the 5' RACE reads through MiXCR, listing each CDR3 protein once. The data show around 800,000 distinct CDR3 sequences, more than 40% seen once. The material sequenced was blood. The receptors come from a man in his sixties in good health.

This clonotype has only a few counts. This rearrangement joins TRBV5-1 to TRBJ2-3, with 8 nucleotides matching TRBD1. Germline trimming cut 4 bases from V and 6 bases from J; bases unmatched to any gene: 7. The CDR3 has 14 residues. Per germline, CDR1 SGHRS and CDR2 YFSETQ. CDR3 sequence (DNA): TGCGCCAGCAGCGAGCAGACAGGGGCCGATACGCAGTATTTT. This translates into CASSEQTGADTQYF.

The CDR3 reads CASSSQTGKSGANVLTF. In nucleotides, the CDR3 is TGTGCCAGCAGCTCCCAGACAGGGAAATCTGGGGCCAACGTCCTGACTTTC. This rearrangement joins TRBV7-2 to TRBJ2-6; TRBD1 aligns across 7 bases. V trimming: 4 bases; J trimming: 1 base; junction bases outside the gene matches: 7. The V gene's germline CDR1 is SGHTA and CDR2 FQGNSA. The CDR3 consists of 17 residues.

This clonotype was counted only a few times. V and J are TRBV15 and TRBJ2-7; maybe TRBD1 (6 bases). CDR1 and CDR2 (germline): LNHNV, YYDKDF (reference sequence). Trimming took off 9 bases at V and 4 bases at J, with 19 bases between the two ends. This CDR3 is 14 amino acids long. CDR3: CATSRGSLGYEQYF. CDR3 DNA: TGTGCCACATCCAGGGGAAGCTTAGGGTACGAGCAGTACTTC.

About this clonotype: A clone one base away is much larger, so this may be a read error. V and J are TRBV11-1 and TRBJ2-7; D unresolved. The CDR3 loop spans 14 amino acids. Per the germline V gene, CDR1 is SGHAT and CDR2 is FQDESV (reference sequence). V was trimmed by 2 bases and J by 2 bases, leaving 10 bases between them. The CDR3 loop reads CASSLRSATYEQYF. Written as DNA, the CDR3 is TGTGCCAGCAGCTTAAGGTCAGCTACCTACGAGCAGTACTTC. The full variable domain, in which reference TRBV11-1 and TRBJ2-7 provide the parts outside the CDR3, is EAEVAQSPRYKITEKSQAVAFWCDPISGHATLYWYRQILGQGPELLVQFQDESVVDDSQLPKDRFSAERLKGVDSTLKIQPAELGDSAMYLCASSLRSATYEQYFGPGTRLTVT.

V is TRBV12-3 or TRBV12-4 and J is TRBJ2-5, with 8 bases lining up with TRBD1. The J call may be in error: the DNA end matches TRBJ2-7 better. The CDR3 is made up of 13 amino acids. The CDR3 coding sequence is TGTGCCAGCAGCCTTGACAGGGGTCCCGAGCAGTACTTC. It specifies CASSLDRGPEQYF.

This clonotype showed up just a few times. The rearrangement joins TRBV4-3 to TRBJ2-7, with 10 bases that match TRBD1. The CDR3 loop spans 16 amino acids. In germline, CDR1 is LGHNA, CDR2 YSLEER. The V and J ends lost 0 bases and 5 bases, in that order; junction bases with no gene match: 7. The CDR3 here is CASSQDWGTGVDEQYF. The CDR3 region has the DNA TGCGCCAGCAGCCAAGATTGGGGGACAGGGGTAGACGAGCAGTACTTC.

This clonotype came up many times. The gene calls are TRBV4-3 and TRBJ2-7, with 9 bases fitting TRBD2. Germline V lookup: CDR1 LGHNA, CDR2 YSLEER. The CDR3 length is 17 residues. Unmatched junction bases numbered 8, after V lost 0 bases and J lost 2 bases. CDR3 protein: CASSQDHRLADTYEQYF. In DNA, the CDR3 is TGCGCCAGCAGCCAAGATCATCGACTAGCGGATACCTACGAGCAGTACTTC.

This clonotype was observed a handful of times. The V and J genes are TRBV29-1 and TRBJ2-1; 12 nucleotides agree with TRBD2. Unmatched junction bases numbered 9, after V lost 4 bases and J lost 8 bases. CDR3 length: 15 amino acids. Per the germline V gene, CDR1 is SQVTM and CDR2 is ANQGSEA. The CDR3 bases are TGCAGCGTTGTTGCTAGCGGGGGGGCTCCCGATGAGCAGTTCTTC. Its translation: CSVVASGGAPDEQFF.

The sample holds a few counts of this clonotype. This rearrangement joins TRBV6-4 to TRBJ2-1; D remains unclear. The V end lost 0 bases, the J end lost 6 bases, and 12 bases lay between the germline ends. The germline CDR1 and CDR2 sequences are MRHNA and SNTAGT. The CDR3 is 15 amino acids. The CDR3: CASSDSSGSFNEQFF. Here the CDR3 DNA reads TGTGCCAGCAGTGACTCCAGTGGCAGTTTCAATGAGCAGTTCTTC.

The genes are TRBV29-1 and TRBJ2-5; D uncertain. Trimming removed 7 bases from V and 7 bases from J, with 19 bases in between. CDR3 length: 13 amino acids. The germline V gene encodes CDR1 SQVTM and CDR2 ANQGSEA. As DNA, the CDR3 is TGCAGCGGCGAGCCGGGCCACCCAGGGACCCAGTACTTC. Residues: CSGEPGHPGTQYF.

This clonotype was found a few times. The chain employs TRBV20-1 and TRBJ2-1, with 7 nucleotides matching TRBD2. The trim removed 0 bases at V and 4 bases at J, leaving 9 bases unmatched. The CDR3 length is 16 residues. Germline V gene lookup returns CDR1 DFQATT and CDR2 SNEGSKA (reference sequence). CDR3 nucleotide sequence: TGCAGTGCTAGAGATCTCGAGCGGGGCGGTTACAATGAGCAGTTCTTC. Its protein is CSARDLERGGYNEQFF.

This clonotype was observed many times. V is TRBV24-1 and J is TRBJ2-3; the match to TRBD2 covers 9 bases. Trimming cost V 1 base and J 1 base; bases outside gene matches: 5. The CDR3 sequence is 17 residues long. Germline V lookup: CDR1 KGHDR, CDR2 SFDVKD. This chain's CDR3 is CATSDFGERGGTDTQYF. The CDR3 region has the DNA TGTGCCACCAGTGATTTTGGAGAGCGGGGGGGCACAGATACGCAGTATTTT.

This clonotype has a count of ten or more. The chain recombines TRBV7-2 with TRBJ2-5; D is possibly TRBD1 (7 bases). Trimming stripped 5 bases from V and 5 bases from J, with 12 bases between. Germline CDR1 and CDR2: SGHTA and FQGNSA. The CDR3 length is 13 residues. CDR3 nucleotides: TGTGCCAGCAGCCCCCAGGGGGGCGAGACCCAGTACTTC. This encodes CASSPQGGETQYF. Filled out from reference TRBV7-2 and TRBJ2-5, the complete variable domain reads GAGVSQSPSNKVTEKGKDVELRCDPISGHTALYWYRQSLGQGLEFLIYFQGNSAPDKSGLPSDRFSAERTGGSVSTLTIQRTQQEDSAVYLCASSPQGGETQYFGPGTRLLVL.

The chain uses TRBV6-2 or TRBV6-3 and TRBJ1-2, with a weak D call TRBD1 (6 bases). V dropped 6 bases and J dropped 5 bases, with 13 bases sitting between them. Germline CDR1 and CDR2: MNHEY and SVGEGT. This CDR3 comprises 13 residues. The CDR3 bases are TGTGCCAGCAGCCGACAGGATCCGTATGGCTACACCTTC. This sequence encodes CASSRQDPYGYTF.

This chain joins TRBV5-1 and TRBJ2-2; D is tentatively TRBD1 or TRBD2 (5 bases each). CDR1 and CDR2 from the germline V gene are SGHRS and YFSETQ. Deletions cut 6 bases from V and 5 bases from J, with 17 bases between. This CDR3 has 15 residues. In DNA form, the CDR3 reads TGCGCCAGCATCCGAGACAGACCGGGAACCGGGGAGCTGTTTTTT. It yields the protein CASIRDRPGTGELFF.

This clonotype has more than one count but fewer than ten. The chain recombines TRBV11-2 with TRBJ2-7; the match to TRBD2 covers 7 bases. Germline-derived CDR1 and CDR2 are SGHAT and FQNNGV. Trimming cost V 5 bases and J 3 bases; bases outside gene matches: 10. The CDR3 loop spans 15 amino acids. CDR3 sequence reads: CASSAERGSFYEQYF. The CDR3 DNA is TGTGCCAGCAGCGCCGAGCGGGGAAGCTTCTACGAGCAGTACTTC.

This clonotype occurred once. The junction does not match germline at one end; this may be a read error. CDR3 nucleotides: TGTGCCACCAGCGGAGATGTTGCAGGTACTAGCACAGATACGCAGTATTTT. Its translation: CATSGDVAGTSTDTQYF. V is TRBV15 and J is TRBJ2-3; D is undetermined. CDR1 is LNHNV and CDR2 is YYDKDF in the germline V gene (reference sequence). This CDR3 is 17 amino acids long.

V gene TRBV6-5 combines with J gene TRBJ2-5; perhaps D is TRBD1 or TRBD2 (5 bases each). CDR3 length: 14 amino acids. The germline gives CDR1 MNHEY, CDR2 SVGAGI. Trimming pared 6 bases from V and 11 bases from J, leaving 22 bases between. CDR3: CASRGAGTRYGQYF. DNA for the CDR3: TGTGCCAGCAGAGGCGCCGGGACCCGGTACGGGCAGTACTTC.

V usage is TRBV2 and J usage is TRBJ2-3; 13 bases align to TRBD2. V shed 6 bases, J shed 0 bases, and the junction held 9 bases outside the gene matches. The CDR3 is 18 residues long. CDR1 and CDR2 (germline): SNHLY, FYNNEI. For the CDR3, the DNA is TGTGCCAGCAGCCTCGGACTAGCGGGGGCCCTAAGCACAGATACGCAGTATTTT. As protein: CASSLGLAGALSTDTQYF.